This T cell receptor (beta chain) is from a study of blood T cell repertoires in COVID-19. Across the study: Donors in the United States, Italy and Spain gave samples during acute or convalescent COVID-19. PBMCs, B-cell-depleted T cells, or T cells were the source of the cDNA or gDNA that made up the material.

In the original workflow: Amplification from reference gene primers served as the basis for estimated nucleated cell counts. The protocol was immunoSEQ multiplex PCR, while the TCRdb copy is restricted to in-frame clones and leaves out a portion. That table supplies the V and J calls and clone size; D and trimming were determined from the DNA. The table has 150,000 to 200,000 clones, approximately 88% seen once. This TCR derives from a man in his forties with acute or convalescent COVID-19. Sequencing used peripheral blood.

This CDR3 reads CASSLRGGGNNEQFF. CDR3 sequence (DNA): TGTGCCAGCAGCTTGCGGGGGGGTGGTAACAATGAGCAGTTCTTC. This rearrangement joins TRBV5-4 to TRBJ2-1, with 8 nucleotides matching TRBD2. Germline CDR1 and CDR2: SGHNT and YYREEE (reference sequence). CDR3 size: 15 residues. V lost 1 base and J lost 5; bases outside the gene matches: 5.